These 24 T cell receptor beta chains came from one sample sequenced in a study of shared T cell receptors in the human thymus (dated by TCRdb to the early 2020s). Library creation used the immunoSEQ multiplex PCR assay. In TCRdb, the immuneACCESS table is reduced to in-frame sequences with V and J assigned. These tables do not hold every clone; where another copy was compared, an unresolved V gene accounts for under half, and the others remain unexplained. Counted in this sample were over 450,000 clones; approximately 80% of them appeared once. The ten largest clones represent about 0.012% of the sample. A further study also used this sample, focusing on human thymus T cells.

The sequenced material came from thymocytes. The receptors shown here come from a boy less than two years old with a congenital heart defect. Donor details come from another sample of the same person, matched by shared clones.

DNA for the CDR3: TGTGCCAGCAGCCAACAAAGTCCGGGACTAGCGGGAGGGACTGGCGACAATGAGCAGTTCTTC. Amino acid sequence: CASSQQSPGLAGGTGDNEQFF. V is TRBV4-2 and J is TRBJ2-1, with TRBD2 matching over 16 bases. Looked up from germline, CDR1 is LGHNA and CDR2 is YNFKEQ. The CDR3 has 21 amino acids. V lost 2 bases and J lost 5; bases outside the gene matches: 15.

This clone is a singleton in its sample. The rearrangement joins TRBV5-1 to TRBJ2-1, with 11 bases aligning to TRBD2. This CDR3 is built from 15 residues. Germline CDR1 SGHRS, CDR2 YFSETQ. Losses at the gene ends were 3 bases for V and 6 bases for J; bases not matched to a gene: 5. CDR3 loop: CASSSTSGKTNEQFF. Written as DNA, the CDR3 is TGCGCCAGCAGCTCGACTAGCGGGAAGACCAATGAGCAGTTCTTC. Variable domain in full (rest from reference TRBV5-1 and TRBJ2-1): KAGVTQTPRYLIKTRGQQVTLSCSPISGHRSVSWYQQTPGQGLQFLFEYFSETQRNKGNFPGRFSGRQFSNSRSEMNVSTLELGDSALYLCASSSTSGKTNEQFFGPGTRLTVL.

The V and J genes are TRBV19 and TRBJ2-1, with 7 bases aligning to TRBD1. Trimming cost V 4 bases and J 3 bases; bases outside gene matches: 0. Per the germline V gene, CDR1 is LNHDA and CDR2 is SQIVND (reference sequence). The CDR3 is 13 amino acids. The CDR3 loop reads CASSRQGYNEQFF. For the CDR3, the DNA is TGTGCCAGTAGTAGACAGGGCTACAATGAGCAGTTCTTC.

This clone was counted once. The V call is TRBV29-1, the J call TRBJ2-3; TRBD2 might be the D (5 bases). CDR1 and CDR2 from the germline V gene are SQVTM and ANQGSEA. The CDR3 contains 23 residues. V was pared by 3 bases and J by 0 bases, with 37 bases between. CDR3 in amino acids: CSVDSPFAPSMNSGFESTDTQYF. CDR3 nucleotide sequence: TGCAGCGTTGATTCGCCCTTCGCGCCTAGCATGAATTCCGGGTTCGAGAGCACAGATACGCAGTATTTT.

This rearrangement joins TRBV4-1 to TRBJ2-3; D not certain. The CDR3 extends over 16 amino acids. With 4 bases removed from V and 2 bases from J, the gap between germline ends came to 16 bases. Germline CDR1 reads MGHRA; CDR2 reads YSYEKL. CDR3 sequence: CASSPSQAPFTDTQYF. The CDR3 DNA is TGCGCCAGCAGCCCCAGTCAGGCGCCTTTCACAGATACGCAGTATTTT.

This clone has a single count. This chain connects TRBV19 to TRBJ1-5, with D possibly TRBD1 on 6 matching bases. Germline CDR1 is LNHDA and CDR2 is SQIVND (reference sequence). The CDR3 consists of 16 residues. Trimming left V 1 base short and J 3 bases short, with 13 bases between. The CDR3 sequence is CASSIGPGGLNQPQHF. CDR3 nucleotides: TGTGCCAGTAGTATAGGGCCCGGGGGGCTCAATCAGCCCCAGCATTTT. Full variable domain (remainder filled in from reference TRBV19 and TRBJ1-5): DGGITQSPKYLFRKEGQNVTLSCEQNLNHDAMYWYRQDPGQGLRLIYYSQIVNDFQKGDIAEGYSVSREKKESFPLTVTSAQKNPTAFYLCASSIGPGGLNQPQHFGDGTRLSIL.

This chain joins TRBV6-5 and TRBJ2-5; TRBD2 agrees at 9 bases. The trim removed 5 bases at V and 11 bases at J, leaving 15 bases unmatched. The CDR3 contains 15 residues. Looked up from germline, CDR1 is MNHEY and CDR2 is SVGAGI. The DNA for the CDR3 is TGTGCCAGCAGTCCCCCGACTAGCGGAGAGGCGGAGCAGTACTTC. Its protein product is CASSPPTSGEAEQYF.

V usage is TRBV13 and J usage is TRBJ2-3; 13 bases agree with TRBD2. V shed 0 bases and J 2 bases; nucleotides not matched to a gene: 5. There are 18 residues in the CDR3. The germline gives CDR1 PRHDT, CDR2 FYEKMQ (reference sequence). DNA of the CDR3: TGTGCCAGCAGCTTAGGCTGGGGACTAGCGGGGACCACAGATACGCAGTATTTT. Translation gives CASSLGWGLAGTTDTQYF.

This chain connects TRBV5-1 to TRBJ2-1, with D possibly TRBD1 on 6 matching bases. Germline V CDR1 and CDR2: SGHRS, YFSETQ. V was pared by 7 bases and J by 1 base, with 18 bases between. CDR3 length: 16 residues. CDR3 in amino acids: CASSPRGPTSYNEQFF. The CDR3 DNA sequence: TGCGCCAGCTCACCCAGGGGCCCTACTTCCTACAATGAGCAGTTCTTC.

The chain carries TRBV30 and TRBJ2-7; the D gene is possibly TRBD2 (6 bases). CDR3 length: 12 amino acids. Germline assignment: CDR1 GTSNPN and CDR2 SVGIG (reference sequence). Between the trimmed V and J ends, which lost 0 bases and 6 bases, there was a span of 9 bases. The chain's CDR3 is CAWSVLAPEQYF. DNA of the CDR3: TGTGCCTGGAGTGTACTAGCCCCCGAGCAGTACTTC.

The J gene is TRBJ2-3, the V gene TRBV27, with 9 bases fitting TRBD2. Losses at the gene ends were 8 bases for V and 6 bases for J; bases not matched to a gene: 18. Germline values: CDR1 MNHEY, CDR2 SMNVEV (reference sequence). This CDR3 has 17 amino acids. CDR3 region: CASGMRAGGPSWDTQYF. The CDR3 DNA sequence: TGTGCCAGCGGTATGCGGGCGGGAGGGCCCTCATGGGATACGCAGTATTTT.

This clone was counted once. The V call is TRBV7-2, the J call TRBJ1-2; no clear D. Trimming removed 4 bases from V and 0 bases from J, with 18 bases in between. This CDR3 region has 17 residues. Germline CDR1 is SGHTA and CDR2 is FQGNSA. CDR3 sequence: CASSSVQQSGTNYGYTF. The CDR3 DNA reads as TGTGCCAGCAGCTCCGTTCAGCAATCGGGGACTAACTATGGCTACACCTTC.

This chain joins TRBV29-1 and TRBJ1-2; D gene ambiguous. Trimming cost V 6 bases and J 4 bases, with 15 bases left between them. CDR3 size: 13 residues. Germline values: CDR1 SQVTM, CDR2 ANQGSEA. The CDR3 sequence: CSVEKTEPYGYTF. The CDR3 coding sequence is TGCAGCGTGGAAAAGACGGAGCCCTATGGCTACACCTTC.

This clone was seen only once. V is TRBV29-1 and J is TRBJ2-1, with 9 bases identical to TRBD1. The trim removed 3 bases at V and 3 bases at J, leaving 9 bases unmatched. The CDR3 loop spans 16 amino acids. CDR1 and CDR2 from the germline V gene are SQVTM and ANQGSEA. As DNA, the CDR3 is TGCAGCGTTGATCCCCGGGGGACAGGGAACTACAATGAGCAGTTCTTC. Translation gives CSVDPRGTGNYNEQFF.

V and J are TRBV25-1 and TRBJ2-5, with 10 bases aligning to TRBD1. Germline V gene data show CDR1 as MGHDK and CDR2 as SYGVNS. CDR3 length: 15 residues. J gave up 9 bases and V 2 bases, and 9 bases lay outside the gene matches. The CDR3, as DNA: TGTGCCAGCAGTGAAAATGACAGGGGGCAAGGGGCCCAGTACTTC. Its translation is CASSENDRGQGAQYF.

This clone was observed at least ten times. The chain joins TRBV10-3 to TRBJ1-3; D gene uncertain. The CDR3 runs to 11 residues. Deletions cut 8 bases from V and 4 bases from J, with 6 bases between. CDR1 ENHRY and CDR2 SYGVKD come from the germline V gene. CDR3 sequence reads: CAIWRGNTIYF. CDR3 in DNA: TGTGCCATCTGGAGGGGAAACACCATATATTTT.

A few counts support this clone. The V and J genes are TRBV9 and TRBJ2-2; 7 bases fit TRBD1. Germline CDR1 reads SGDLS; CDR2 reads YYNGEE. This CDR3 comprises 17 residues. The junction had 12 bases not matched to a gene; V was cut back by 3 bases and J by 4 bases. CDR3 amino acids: CASSAPYRDRATGELFF. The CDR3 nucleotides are TGTGCCAGCAGCGCGCCCTACCGGGACAGAGCCACCGGGGAGCTGTTTTTT. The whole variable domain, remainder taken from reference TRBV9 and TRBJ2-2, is DSGVTQTPKHLITATGQRVTLRCSPRSGDLSVYWYQQSLDQGLQFLIQYYNGEERAKGNILERFSAQQFPDLHSELNLSSLELGDSALYFCASSAPYRDRATGELFFGEGSRLTVL.

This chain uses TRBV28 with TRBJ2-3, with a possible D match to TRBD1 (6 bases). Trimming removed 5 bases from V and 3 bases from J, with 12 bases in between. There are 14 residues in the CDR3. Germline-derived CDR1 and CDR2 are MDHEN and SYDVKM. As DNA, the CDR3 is TGTGCCAGCAGTCGGACAGAGAAAACAGATACGCAGTATTTT. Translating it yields CASSRTEKTDTQYF.

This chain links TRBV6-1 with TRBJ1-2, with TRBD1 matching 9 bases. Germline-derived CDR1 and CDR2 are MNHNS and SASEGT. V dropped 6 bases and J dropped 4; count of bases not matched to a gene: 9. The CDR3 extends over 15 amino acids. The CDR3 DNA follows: TGTGCCAGCAGCGCGGGACAGGGTTTCGGCTATGGCTACACCTTC. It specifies CASSAGQGFGYGYTF.

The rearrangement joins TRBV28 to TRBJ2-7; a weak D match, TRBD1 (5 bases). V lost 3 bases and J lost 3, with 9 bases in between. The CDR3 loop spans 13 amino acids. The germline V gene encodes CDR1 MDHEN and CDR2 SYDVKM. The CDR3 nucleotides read TGTGCCAGCAGTTTTGACAGAAACTACGAGCAGTACTTC. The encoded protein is CASSFDRNYEQYF. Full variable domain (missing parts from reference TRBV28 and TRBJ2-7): DVKVTQSSRYLVKRTGEKVFLECVQDMDHENMFWYRQDPGLGLRLIYFSYDVKMKEKGDIPEGYSVSREKKERFSLILESASTNQTSMYLCASSFDRNYEQYFGPGTRLTVT.

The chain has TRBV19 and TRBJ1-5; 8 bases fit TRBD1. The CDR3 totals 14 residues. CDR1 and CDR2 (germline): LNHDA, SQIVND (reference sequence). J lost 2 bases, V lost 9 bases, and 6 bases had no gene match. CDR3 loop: CASAQGAGNQPQHF. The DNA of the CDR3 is TGTGCCAGCGCCCAGGGGGCAGGCAATCAGCCCCAGCATTTT.

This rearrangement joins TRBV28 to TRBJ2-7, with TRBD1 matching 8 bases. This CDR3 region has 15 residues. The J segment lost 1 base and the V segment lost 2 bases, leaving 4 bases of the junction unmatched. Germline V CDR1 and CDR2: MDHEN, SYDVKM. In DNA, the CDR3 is TGTGCCAGCAGTTTACACCGGGACAGGTCCTACGAGCAGTACTTC. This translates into CASSLHRDRSYEQYF.

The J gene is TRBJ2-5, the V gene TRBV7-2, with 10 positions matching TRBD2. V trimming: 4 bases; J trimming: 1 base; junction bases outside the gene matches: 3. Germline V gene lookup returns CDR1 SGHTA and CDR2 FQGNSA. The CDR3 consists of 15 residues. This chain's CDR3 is CASSSGTSVQETQYF. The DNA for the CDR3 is TGTGCCAGCAGCTCCGGGACTAGCGTCCAAGAGACCCAGTACTTC.

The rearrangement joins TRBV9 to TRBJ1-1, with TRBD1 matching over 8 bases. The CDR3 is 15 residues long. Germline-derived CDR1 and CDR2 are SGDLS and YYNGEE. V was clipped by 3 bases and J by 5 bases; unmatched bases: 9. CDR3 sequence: CASSARQGRRTEAFF. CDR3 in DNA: TGTGCCAGCAGCGCCCGACAGGGGAGACGTACTGAAGCTTTCTTT.